This TCR beta chain was documented in a study of T cells in Graves' hyperthyroidism and ophthalmopathy. This clonotype appeared a single time. Its target is unknown. A much larger clone sits a single nucleotide away, making a read error possible. Study observations and caveats: Most thyroid-expanded clonotypes above 0.001 were also found in blood.

Thyroid ultrasound and orbital computed tomography, with clinical symptoms and serum thyroxine and TRAb, informed diagnoses. RNA transcripts served as the template for amplifying TCR beta CDR3 regions. First-round RT-PCR of the TCR CDR3 relied on the HTBI primer set. A single record per CDR3 protein comes from TCRdb applying MiXCR to the multiplex PCR reads. The sample has hundreds of thousands of distinct CDR3 sequences, 22% seen once. The CDR3 contains 14 residues. Trimming cost V 1 base and J 1 base; bases outside gene matches: 0. Germline lookup yields CDR1 SNHLY and CDR2 FYNNEI. The chain employs TRBV2 and TRBJ2-7; 8 nucleotides align to TRBD1. The sample consisted of blood. The receptor's source is a young man with Graves' ophthalmopathy. CDR3 coding DNA: TGTGCCAGCAGTGAAGGACAGGGGTCCTACGAGCAGTACTTC. Protein product: CASSEGQGSYEQYF.